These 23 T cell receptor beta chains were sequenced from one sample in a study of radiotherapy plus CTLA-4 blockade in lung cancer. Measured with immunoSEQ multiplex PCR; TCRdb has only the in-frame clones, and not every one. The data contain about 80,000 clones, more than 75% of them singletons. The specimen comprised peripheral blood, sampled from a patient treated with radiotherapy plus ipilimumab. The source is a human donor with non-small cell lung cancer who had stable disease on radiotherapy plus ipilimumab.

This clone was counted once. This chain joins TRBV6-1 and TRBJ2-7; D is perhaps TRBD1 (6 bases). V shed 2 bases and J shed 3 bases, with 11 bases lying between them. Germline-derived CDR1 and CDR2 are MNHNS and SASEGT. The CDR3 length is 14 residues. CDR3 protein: CASSETGKNYEQYF. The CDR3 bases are TGTGCCAGCAGTGAAACAGGGAAGAACTACGAGCAGTACTTC.

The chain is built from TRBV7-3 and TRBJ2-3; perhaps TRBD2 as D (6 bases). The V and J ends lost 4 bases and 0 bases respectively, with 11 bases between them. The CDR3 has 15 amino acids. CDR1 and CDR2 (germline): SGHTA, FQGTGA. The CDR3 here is CASSSGGGSTDTQYF. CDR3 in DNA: TGTGCCAGCAGCTCTGGTGGGGGGAGCACAGATACGCAGTATTTT.

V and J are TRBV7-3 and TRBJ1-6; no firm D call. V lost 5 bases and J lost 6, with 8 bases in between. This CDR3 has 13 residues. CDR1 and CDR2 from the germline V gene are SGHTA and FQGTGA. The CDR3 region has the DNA TGTGCCAGCAGCGAGACACCTAATTCACCCCTCCACTTT. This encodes CASSETPNSPLHF.

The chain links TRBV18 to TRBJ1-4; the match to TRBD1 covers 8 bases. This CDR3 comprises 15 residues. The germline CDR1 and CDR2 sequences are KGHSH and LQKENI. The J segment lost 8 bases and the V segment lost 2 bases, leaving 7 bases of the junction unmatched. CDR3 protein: CASSPRGQVSEKLFF. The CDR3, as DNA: TGTGCCAGCTCACCAAGGGGACAGGTTAGCGAAAAACTGTTTTTT.

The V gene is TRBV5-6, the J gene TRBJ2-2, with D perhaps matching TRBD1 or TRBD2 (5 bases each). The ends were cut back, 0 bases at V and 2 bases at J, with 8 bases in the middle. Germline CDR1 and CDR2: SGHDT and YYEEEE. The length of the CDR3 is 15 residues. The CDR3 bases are TGTGCCAGCAGCTTGGTCGGGGCAAACACCGGGGAGCTGTTTTTT. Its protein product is CASSLVGANTGELFF.

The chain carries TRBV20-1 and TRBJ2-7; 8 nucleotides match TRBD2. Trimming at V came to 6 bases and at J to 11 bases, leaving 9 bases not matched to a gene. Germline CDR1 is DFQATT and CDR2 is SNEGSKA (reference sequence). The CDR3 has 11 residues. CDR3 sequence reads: CSAIGPGREYF. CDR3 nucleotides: TGCAGTGCCATCGGGCCCGGGAGGGAGTACTTC.

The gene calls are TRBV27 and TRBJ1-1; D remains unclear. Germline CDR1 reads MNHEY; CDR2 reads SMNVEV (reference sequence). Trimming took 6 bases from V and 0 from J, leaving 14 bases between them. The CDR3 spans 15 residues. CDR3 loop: CASRPAATMNTEAFF. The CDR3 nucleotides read TGTGCCAGCAGACCGGCGGCGACCATGAACACTGAAGCTTTCTTT.

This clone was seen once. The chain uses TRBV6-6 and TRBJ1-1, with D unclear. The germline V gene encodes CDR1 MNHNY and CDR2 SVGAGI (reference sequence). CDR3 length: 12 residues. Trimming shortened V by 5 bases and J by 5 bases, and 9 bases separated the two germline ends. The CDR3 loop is CASSPLGTEAFF. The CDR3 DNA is TGTGCCAGCAGTCCCCTCGGGACTGAAGCTTTCTTT.

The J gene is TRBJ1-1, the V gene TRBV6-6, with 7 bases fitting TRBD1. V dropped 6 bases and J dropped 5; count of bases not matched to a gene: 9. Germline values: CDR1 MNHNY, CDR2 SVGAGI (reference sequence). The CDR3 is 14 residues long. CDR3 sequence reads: CASRRKTGVTEAFF. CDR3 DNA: TGTGCCAGCAGGCGCAAAACAGGGGTGACTGAAGCTTTCTTT.

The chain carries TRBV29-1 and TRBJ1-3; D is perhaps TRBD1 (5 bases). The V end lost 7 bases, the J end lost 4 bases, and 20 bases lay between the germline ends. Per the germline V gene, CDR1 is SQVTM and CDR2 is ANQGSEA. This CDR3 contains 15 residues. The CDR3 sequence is CSGQDGTTSGNTIYF. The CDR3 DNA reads TGCAGCGGGCAAGATGGGACTACTTCCGGAAACACCATATATTTT.

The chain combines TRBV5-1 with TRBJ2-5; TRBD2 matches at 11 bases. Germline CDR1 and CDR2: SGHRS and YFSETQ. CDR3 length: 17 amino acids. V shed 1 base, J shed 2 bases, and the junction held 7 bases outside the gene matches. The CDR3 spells CASSLLTSGALQETQYF. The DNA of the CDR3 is TGCGCCAGCAGCTTGCTGACTAGCGGGGCCTTACAAGAGACCCAGTACTTC. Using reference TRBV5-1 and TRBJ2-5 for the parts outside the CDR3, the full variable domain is KAGVTQTPRYLIKTRGQQVTLSCSPISGHRSVSWYQQTPGQGLQFLFEYFSETQRNKGNFPGRFSGRQFSNSRSEMNVSTLELGDSALYLCASSLLTSGALQETQYFGPGTRLLVL.

CDR3 sequence: CASSLGGGSETQYF. The CDR3 DNA reads TGTGCCAGCAGTTTGGGAGGGGGCAGTGAGACCCAGTACTTC. The chain links TRBV2 to TRBJ2-5, with D tentatively TRBD1 or TRBD2 (7 bases each). The length of the CDR3 is 14 residues. Between the trimmed V and J ends, which lost 5 bases and 5 bases, there was a span of 15 bases. Germline V gives CDR1 SNHLY, CDR2 FYNNEI.

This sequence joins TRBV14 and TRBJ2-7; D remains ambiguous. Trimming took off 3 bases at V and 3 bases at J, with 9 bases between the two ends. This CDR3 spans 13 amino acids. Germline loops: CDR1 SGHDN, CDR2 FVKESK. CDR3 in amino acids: CASSQVVSYEQYF. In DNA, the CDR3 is TGTGCCAGCAGCCAGGTTGTCAGCTACGAGCAGTACTTC.

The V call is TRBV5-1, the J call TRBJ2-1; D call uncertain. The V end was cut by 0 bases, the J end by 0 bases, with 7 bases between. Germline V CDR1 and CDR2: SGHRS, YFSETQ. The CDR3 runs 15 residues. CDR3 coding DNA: TGCGCCAGCAGCTTGGACTTACCCTCCTACAATGAGCAGTTCTTC. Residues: CASSLDLPSYNEQFF.

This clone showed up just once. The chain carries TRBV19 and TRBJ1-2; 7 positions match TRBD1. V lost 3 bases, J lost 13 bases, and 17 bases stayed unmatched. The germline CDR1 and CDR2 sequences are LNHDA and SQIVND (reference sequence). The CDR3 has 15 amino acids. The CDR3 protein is CASSIGPDRSRGSTF. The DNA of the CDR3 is TGTGCCAGTAGTATTGGCCCGGACCGCTCCAGGGGGAGCACCTTC.

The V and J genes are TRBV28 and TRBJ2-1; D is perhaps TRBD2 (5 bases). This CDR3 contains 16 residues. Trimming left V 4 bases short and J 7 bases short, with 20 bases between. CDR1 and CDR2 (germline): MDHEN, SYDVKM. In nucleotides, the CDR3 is TGTGCCAGCAGTTCAAACCGAGGACTTCTTAGGAATGAGCAGTTCTTC. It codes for CASSSNRGLLRNEQFF.

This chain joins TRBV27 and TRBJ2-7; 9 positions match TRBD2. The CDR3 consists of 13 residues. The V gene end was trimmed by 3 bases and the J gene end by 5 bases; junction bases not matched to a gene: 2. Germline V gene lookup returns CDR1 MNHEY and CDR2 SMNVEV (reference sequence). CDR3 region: CASSFLAGNEQYF. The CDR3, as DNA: TGTGCCAGCAGTTTTCTAGCGGGGAACGAGCAGTACTTC.

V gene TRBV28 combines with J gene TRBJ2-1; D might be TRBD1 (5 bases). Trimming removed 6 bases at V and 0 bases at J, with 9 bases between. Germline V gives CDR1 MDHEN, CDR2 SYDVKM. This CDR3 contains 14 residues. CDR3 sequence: CASRMTASYNEQFF. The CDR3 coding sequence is TGTGCCAGCAGGATGACAGCCTCCTACAATGAGCAGTTCTTC.

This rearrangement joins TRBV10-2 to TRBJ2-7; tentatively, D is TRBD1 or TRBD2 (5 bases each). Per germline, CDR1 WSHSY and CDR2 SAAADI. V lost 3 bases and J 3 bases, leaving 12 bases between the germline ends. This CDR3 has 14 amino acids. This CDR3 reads CASSDWGSNYEQYF. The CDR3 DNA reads TGCGCCAGCAGTGATTGGGGGAGCAACTACGAGCAGTACTTC.

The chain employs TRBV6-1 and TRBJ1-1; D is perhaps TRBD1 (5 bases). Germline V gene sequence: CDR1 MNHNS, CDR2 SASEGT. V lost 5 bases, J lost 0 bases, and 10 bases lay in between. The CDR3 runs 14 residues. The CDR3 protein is CASSLGPLNTEAFF. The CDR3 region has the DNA TGTGCCAGCAGTTTGGGGCCCCTGAACACTGAAGCTTTCTTT.

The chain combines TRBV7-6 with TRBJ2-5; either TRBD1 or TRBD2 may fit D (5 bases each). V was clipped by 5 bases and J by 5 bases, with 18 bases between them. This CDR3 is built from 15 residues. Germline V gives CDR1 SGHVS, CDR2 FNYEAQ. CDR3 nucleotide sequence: TGTGCCAGCAGCGGTTGGGACGGGCCGGGTGAGACCCAGTACTTC. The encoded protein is CASSGWDGPGETQYF.

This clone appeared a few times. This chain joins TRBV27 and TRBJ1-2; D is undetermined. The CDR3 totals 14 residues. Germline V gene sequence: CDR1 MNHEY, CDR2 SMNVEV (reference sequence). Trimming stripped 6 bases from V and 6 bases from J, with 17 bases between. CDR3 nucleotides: TGTGCCAGCAGACCCAACGACATTCCCCATGGCTACACCTTC. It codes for CASRPNDIPHGYTF.

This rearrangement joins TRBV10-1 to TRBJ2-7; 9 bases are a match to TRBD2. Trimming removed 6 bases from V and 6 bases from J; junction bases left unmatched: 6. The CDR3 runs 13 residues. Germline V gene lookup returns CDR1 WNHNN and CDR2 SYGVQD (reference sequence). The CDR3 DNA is TGCGCCAGCAGCGAAGGACTAGCGAGCGAGCAGTACTTC. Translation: CASSEGLASEQYF.